Listed below are T cell receptor beta chains from one sample, sequenced in a study of blood T cell repertoires in COVID-19. TCRdb's table, derived via immunoSEQ multiplex PCR, lists solely in-frame clones and lacks some. The profile shows under 250,000 clones, 83% of them singletons. Sequenced input: peripheral blood. Receptor source: a man aged 35 to 55 with active or convalescent COVID-19. The conserved cysteine and the conserved F or W are not part of the CDR3 here.

J,V,CDR3
TRBJ1-3,TRBV10-2,ASSGLIPGNTIY
TRBJ1-2,TRBV2,ASSVDRGAGRGYT
TRBJ1-2,TRBV30,AWSQPGGNNYGYT
TRBJ2-7,TRBV11-2,ASSLGGQFLSEQY
TRBJ2-1,TRBV11-3,ASSLDHGSESSYNEQF
TRBJ2-2,TRBV5-1,ASSPRASANTGELF
TRBJ2-2,TRBV10-3,AISGGQGDTGELF
TRBJ1-6,TRBV25-1,ASRQGTISPLH
TRBJ1-2,TRBV5-1,ASSNGTASYGYT
TRBJ1-5,TRBV6-5,ASSLQGGWNQPQH
TRBJ1-6,TRBV2,ASSAARDNSPLH
TRBJ1-1,TRBV5-1,ASTRGGSNTEAF
TRBJ1-6,TRBV5-1,ASSAGQVSSPLH
TRBJ2-7,TRBV18,ASSPPGGRDEQY
TRBJ1-1,TRBV6-1,ASSEGPWGGTNTEAF
TRBJ2-7,TRBV6-2/TRBV6-3,ASSPPPVYEQY
TRBJ2-1,TRBV7-2,ASSLVVQGYNEQF
TRBJ1-1,TRBV2,ASTIDTMNTEAF
TRBJ1-2,TRBV12-3/TRBV12-4,ASTRGTGYGYT
TRBJ2-1,TRBV18,ASSPPGLSGRGNEQF
TRBJ2-7,TRBV11-3,ASSLKTGILREQY
TRBJ2-3,TRBV20-1,SASGGDITDTQY
TRBJ1-6,TRBV19,ASSIINSPLH
TRBJ1-1,TRBV2,ASSAQVLMNTEAF
TRBJ1-4,TRBV3-1/TRBV3-2,ASSQQTGGGEKLF
TRBJ2-2,TRBV30,AWSHDNFAGELF
TRBJ2-1,TRBV6-2/TRBV6-3,ASSYSKAAGVSYNEQF
TRBJ2-2,TRBV4-3,ASSQERPGASNTGELF
TRBJ2-7,TRBV3-1/TRBV3-2,ASSPRQDRAEQY
TRBJ2-7,TRBV30,AWRDLTSGINEQY
TRBJ2-2,TRBV5-6,ASSSQDTGELF
TRBJ2-1,TRBV24-1,ATSDLQGYNEQF
TRBJ2-2,TRBV11-2,ASSVLAGAGELF
TRBJ2-1,TRBV7-2,ASQPGLGSYNEQF
TRBJ1-4,TRBV6-5,ASSYVGGGHEEKLF
TRBJ1-6,TRBV2,ASSAQTGGPYNSPLH
TRBJ1-1,TRBV6-2/TRBV6-3,ASSRGQGYAEAF
TRBJ2-1,TRBV7-9,ASSEPLGTSLYNEQF
TRBJ2-2,TRBV2,ASSEDLLAGRNGELF
TRBJ1-1,TRBV24-1,ATSDGGAMGEAF
TRBJ1-2,TRBV30,AWSVGAGYT
TRBJ2-3,TRBV10-3,ATRLDPSTDTQY
TRBJ2-1,TRBV2,ASRGSINEQF
TRBJ1-5,TRBV7-2,ASSLTREQPQH
TRBJ2-7,TRBV24-1,ATSDVTGKGAYEQY
TRBJ2-4,TRBV6-1,ASSETGGLSKNIQY
TRBJ1-5,TRBV2,ASSTGWSSGSNQPQH
TRBJ2-3,TRBV4-2,ASSFLAGDGHTY
TRBJ1-6,TRBV21-1,ASSKAPGGRGHTNSPLH
TRBJ2-7,TRBV30,AWSVHEGQY
TRBJ1-1,TRBV5-1,ASSLGPQGREVLNTEAF
TRBJ1-1,TRBV30,AWSVSGTEAF
TRBJ1-2,TRBV11-2,ASSRTGVLGYT